Listed here is a single TCR beta chain. What it binds is unknown. This entry is derived from a study of shared clonotypes between healthy human individuals. Findings and caveats of the study: Clonotype sharing among donors was thought likely to change with sequencing depth.

Germline V gene sequence: CDR1 MNHNY, CDR2 SVGAGI (reference sequence). This CDR3 is 12 amino acids long. V was clipped by 2 bases and J by 3 bases, with 2 bases between them. TCRdb's table, derived via immunoSEQ multiplex PCR, lists solely in-frame clones and lacks some. The sample has some 1,100,000 clones; 75% to 85% are singletons. The source material was memory CD4+ T cells from PBMCs. Subset specified: CD45RA-negative fraction. This clonotype was sampled from a man younger than 30 in good health. Some clones in this sample may be carry-over from other donors' samples. The chain uses TRBV6-6 and TRBJ1-5; D call uncertain. The CDR3: CASSYANQPQHF. CDR3 DNA sequence: TGTGCCAGCAGTTACGCCAATCAGCCCCAGCATTTT.